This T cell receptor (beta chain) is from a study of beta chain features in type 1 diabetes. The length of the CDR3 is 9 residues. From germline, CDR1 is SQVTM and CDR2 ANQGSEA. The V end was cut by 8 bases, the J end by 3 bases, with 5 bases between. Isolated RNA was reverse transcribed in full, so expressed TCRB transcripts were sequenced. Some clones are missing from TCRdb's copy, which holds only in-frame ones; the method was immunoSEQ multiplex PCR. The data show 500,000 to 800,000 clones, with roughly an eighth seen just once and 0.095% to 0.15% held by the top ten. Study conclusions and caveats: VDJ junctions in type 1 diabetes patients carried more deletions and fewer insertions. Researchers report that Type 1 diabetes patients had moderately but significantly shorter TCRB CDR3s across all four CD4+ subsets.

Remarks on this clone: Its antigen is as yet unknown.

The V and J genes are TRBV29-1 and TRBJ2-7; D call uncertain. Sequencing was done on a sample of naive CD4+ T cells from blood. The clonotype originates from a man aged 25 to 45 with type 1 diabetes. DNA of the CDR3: TGCAGCATGAACTACGAGCAGTACTTC. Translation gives CSMNYEQYF.